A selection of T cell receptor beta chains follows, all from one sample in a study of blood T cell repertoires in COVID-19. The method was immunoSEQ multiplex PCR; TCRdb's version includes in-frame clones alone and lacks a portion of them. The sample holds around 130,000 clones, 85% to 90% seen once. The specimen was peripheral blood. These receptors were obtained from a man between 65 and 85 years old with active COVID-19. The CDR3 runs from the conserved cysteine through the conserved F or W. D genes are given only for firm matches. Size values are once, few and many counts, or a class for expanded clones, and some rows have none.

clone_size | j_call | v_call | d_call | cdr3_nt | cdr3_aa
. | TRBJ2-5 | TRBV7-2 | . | TGTGCCAGCAGCTTCGGTAGAGAGACCCAGTACTTC | CASSFGRETQYF
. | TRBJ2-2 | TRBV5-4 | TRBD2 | TGTGCCAGCAGCTGGGCGGGAGGATCCGGGGAGCTGTTTTTT | CASSWAGGSGELFF
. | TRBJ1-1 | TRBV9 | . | TGTGCCAGCAGCGTAGAGCCCCTCCCACGGCTACCGGGCACTGAAGCTTTCTTT | CASSVEPLPRLPGTEAFF
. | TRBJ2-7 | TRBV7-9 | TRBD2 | TGTGCCAGCAGCCCAGGACTAGCGGGAGCCTACGAGCAGTACTTC | CASSPGLAGAYEQYF
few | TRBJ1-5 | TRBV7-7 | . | TGTGCTAGCAGCTCCCACAGGGCCCACGGCAATCAGCCCCAGCATTTT | CASSSHRAHGNQPQHF
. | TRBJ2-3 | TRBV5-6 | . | TGTGCCAGCAGCTTGGCGTCTAGCGTCCGCACAGATACGCAGTATTTT | CASSLASSVRTDTQYF
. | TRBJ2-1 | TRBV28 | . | TGTGCCAGCAGTCCCGCCGGGACACGCTACAATGAGCAGTTCTTC | CASSPAGTRYNEQFF
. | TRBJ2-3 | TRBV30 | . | TGTGCCTGGAGTAAGAGGTATACGCAGTATTTT | CAWSKRYTQYF
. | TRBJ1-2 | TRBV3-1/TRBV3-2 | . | TGTGCCAGCAGCATATCCGGGACTGACCATGGCTACACCTTC | CASSISGTDHGYTF
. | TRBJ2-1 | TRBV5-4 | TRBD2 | TGTGCCAGCAGCTTTCCCGGGACTAGCGGGCTCAATGAGCAGTTCTTC | CASSFPGTSGLNEQFF
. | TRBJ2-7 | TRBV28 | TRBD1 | TGTGCCAGCAGAGCGACAGGGGGTGGCTCCTACGAGCAGTACTTC | CASRATGGGSYEQYF
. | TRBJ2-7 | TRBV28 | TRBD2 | TGTGCCAGCAGTCCCCCGACTAGCGGCTCCCTCGAGCAGTACTTC | CASSPPTSGSLEQYF
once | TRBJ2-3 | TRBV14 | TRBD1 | TGTGCCAGCAGCCCGGGACAGCGCTTTAGCACAGATACGCAGTATTTT | CASSPGQRFSTDTQYF